A single sample gave rise to the 17 T cell receptor beta chains below, sequenced in a study of blood T cell repertoires in COVID-19. Assay: immunoSEQ multiplex PCR; the TCRdb copy retains only in-frame clones and omits some. This table has around 280,000 clones, under 90% appearing once. The sequencing input was peripheral blood. Receptor source: a woman aged 25 to 39 with COVID-19, enrolled during active disease.

The rearrangement joins TRBV3-1 (or the pseudogene TRBV3-2) to TRBJ1-1, with D unresolved. The V gene lost 8 bases and the J gene lost 3 bases, with 7 bases spanning the gap. In germline, CDR1 is LGHDT, CDR2 YNNKEL (reference sequence). The CDR3 extends over 11 amino acids. CDR3 bases: TGTGCCAGCCGCGGCCACACTGAAGCTTTCTTT. This gives the protein CASRGHTEAFF.

The V gene is TRBV7-9, the J gene TRBJ2-7; D remains ambiguous. There are 13 residues in the CDR3. Trimming took 8 bases from V and 0 from J, leaving 11 bases between them. Germline V gives CDR1 SEHNR, CDR2 FQNEAQ (reference sequence). The CDR3 DNA reads TGTGCCAGCTCGTCGGGTTACTCCTACGAGCAGTACTTC. The encoded protein is CASSSGYSYEQYF.

This chain uses TRBV7-9 with TRBJ2-2, with 7 bases that match TRBD1. J gave up 8 bases and V 4 bases, and 7 bases lay outside the gene matches. Germline CDR1 is SEHNR and CDR2 is FQNEAQ (reference sequence). The CDR3 has 14 residues. CDR3 in DNA: TGTGCCAGCAGCTGGGGACAGACTCCAGGGGAGCTGTTTTTT. Its translation: CASSWGQTPGELFF. The full variable domain, completed using reference TRBV7-9 and TRBJ2-2, is DTGVSQNPRHKITKRGQNVTFRCDPISEHNRLYWYRQTLGQGPEFLTYFQNEAQLEKSRLLSDRFSAERPKGSFSTLEIQRTEQGDSAMYLCASSWGQTPGELFFGEGSRLTVL.

The chain carries TRBV5-5 and TRBJ1-2; D is uncertain. The germline V gene encodes CDR1 SGHKS and CDR2 YYEKEE (reference sequence). The CDR3 extends over 13 amino acids. V gave up 1 base and J gave up 6 bases, with 10 bases separating them. The CDR3 DNA reads as TGTGCCAGCAGCTTGAGGGAGCGGGATGGCTACACCTTC. This sequence encodes CASSLRERDGYTF.

This chain uses TRBV4-1 with TRBJ2-1; tentative D call: TRBD1 (6 bases). The CDR3 length is 16 residues. Looked up from germline, CDR1 is MGHRA and CDR2 is YSYEKL. Trimming took off 1 base at V and 2 bases at J, with 12 bases between the two ends. CDR3 residues: CASSQAGDRPYNEQFF. The CDR3 DNA is TGCGCCAGCAGCCAAGCAGGGGATAGACCCTACAATGAGCAGTTCTTC.

This sequence joins TRBV6-1 and TRBJ1-2; TRBD1 agrees at 7 bases. J lost 10 bases, V lost 3 bases, and 17 bases had no gene match. Per germline, CDR1 MNHNS and CDR2 SASEGT. CDR3 size: 16 residues. The CDR3 nucleotides read TGTGCCAGCAGTGAGTTGGGACAGCGGTTTAGTTTACTCTACACCTTC. It translates to CASSELGQRFSLLYTF.

The rearrangement links TRBV7-6 to TRBJ1-2; no reliable D call. V lost 1 base to trimming and J lost 2 bases, with 11 bases between them. The germline V gene has CDR1 SGHVS and CDR2 FNYEAQ. CDR3 length: 15 residues. The CDR3 DNA is TGTGCCAGCAGCTTAGTTCTGACTCCCAACTATGGCTACACCTTC. Protein: CASSLVLTPNYGYTF.

V gene TRBV5-1 combines with J gene TRBJ2-2; D may be TRBD2 (5 bases). Trimming removed 0 bases from V and 6 bases from J, with 12 bases in between. The CDR3 has 15 residues. CDR1 is SGHRS, CDR2 YFSETQ, per germline. CDR3 nucleotides: TGCGCCAGCAGCTTGGGTCCCAGCGGTGCCGGGGAGCTGTTTTTT. Translating gives CASSLGPSGAGELFF.

The V call is TRBV27, the J call TRBJ1-6; possible D gene TRBD1, 5 bases. The germline V gene encodes CDR1 MNHEY and CDR2 SMNVEV (reference sequence). Trimming removed 2 bases at V and 9 bases at J, with 14 bases between. This CDR3 has 15 amino acids. CDR3 DNA: TGTGCCAGCAGTTTACGGGGGGGTTCAGGTTCACCCCTCCACTTT. Residues: CASSLRGGSGSPLHF.

V and J are TRBV7-6 and TRBJ1-5; tentatively, D is TRBD1 (5 bases). V lost 0 bases, J lost 4 bases, and 7 bases lay in between. The CDR3 length is 14 residues. Germline V gene lookup returns CDR1 SGHVS and CDR2 FNYEAQ. This CDR3 reads CASSLARGNQPQHF. CDR3 bases: TGTGCCAGCAGCTTAGCGCGGGGGAATCAGCCCCAGCATTTT.

This sequence joins TRBV28 and TRBJ2-5, with TRBD2 matching 9 bases. The CDR3 totals 13 residues. The J segment lost 4 bases and the V segment lost 11 bases, leaving 8 bases of the junction unmatched. Looked up from germline, CDR1 is MDHEN and CDR2 is SYDVKM. The CDR3 nucleotides are TGTGCCGTTGGCGGGGGGGCCGTAGAGACCCAGTACTTC. It specifies CAVGGGAVETQYF.

This chain uses TRBV2 with TRBJ1-4, with D possibly TRBD1 on 5 matching bases. Germline values: CDR1 SNHLY, CDR2 FYNNEI. V was shortened by 5 bases and J by 12 bases, with 22 bases between the two germline ends. The CDR3 is 15 residues long. The CDR3 spells CASSSLGTGRGELFF. DNA for the CDR3: TGTGCCAGCAGTTCTTTAGGGACGGGGAGGGGTGAACTGTTTTTT.

This clone was seen once. The rearrangement links TRBV5-1 to TRBJ2-1; D is undetermined. The V gene lost 6 bases and the J gene lost 9 bases, with 13 bases spanning the gap. CDR1 is SGHRS and CDR2 is YFSETQ in the germline V gene. This CDR3 is built from 12 residues. CDR3 DNA sequence: TGCGCCAGCACCCCCAGCGACGGTGAGCAGTTCTTC. It specifies CASTPSDGEQFF.

This clone was observed a single time. The chain combines TRBV5-1 with TRBJ1-3; a weak D match, TRBD1 (5 bases). V was clipped by 4 bases and J by 0 bases, with 8 bases between them. There are 14 residues in the CDR3. Germline CDR1 reads SGHRS; CDR2 reads YFSETQ. The CDR3 region is CASSQQGSGNTIYF. In DNA, the CDR3 is TGCGCCAGCAGCCAGCAGGGCTCTGGAAACACCATATATTTT. The variable domain in full, with the rest retrieved from reference TRBV5-1 and TRBJ1-3, is KAGVTQTPRYLIKTRGQQVTLSCSPISGHRSVSWYQQTPGQGLQFLFEYFSETQRNKGNFPGRFSGRQFSNSRSEMNVSTLELGDSALYLCASSQQGSGNTIYFGEGSWLTVV.

V is TRBV19 and J is TRBJ2-5, with TRBD1 matching over 7 bases. V trimming: 4 bases; J trimming: 3 bases; junction bases outside the gene matches: 11. The CDR3 is 16 amino acids. Germline CDR1 reads LNHDA; CDR2 reads SQIVND (reference sequence). This CDR3 reads CASSTRWDTGEETQYF. CDR3 DNA sequence: TGTGCCAGTAGTACGAGGTGGGACACAGGGGAAGAGACCCAGTACTTC.

The chain recombines TRBV28 with TRBJ1-1; unclear D gene. Germline V CDR1 and CDR2: MDHEN, SYDVKM. CDR3 length equals 12 residues. Trimming took 3 bases from V and 5 from J, leaving 7 bases between them. The CDR3, as DNA: TGTGCCAGCAGTTTCGGAGGGACTGAAGCTTTCTTT. This translates into CASSFGGTEAFF.

The V call is TRBV24-1, the J call TRBJ2-5; D gene unclear. This CDR3 spans 15 amino acids. Looked up from germline, CDR1 is KGHDR and CDR2 is SFDVKD. Trimming removed 2 bases at V and 6 bases at J, with 15 bases between. CDR3 coding DNA: TGTGCCACCAGTGATTCCTCCGGGTTTGTAAAGACCCAGTACTTC. Amino acid sequence: CATSDSSGFVKTQYF.